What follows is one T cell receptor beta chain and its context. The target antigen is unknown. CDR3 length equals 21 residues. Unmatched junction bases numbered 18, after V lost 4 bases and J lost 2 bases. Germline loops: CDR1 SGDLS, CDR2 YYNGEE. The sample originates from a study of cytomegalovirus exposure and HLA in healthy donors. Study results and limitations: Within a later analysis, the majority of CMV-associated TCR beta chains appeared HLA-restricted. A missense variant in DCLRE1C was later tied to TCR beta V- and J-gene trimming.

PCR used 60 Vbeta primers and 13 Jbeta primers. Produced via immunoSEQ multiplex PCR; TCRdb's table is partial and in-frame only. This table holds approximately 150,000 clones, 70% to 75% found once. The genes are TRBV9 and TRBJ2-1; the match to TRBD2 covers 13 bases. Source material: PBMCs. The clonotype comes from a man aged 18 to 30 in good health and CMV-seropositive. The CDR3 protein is CASSIGLAGAPARITYNEQFF. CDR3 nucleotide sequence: TGTGCCAGCAGCATCGGACTAGCGGGGGCCCCCGCTCGTATTACCTACAATGAGCAGTTCTTC.